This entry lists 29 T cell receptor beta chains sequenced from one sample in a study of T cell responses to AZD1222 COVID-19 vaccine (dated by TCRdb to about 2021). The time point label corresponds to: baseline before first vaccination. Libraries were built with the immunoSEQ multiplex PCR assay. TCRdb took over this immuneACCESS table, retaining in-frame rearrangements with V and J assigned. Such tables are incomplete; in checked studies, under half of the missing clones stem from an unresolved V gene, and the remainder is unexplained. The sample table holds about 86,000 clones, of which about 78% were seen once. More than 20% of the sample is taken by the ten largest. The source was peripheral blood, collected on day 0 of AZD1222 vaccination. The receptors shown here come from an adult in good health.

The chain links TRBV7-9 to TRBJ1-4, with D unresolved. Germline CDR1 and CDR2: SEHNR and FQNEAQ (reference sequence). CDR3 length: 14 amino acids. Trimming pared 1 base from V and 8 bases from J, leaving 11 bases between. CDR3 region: CASSLGMATEKLFF. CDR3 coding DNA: TGTGCCAGCAGCTTAGGTATGGCGACGGAAAAACTGTTTTTT.

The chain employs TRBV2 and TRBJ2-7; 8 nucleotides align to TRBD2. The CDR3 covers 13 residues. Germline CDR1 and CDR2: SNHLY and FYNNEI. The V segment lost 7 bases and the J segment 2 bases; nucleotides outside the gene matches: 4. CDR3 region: CASTSGRTYEQYF. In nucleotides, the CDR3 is TGTGCCAGCACCAGCGGGAGAACCTACGAGCAGTACTTC. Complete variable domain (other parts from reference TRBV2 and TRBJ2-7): EPEVTQTPSHQVTQMGQEVILRCVPISNHLYFYWYRQILGQKVEFLVSFYNNEISEKSEIFDDQFSVERPDGSNFTLKIRSTKLEDSAMYFCASTSGRTYEQYFGPGTRLTVT.

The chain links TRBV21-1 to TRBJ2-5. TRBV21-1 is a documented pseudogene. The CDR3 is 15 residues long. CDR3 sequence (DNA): TGTGCCAGCAGCACCCCGGACGCCCTCCAAGAGACCCAGTACTTC. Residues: CASSTPDALQETQYF.

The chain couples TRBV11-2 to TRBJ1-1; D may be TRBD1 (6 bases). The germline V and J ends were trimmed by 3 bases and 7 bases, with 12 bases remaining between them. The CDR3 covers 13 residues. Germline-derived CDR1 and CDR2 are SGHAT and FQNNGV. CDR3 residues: CASSFRLDSEAFF. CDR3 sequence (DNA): TGTGCCAGCAGCTTTCGCCTGGACAGTGAAGCTTTCTTT.

DNA for the CDR3: TGTGCCAGCTCACCAGTCCGGGAGACCCAGTACTTC. Translation gives CASSPVRETQYF. This rearrangement joins TRBV18 to TRBJ2-5; D is ambiguous. Trimming shortened V by 2 bases and J by 5 bases, and 6 bases separated the two germline ends. Germline V lookup: CDR1 KGHSH, CDR2 LQKENI. CDR3 length: 12 residues.

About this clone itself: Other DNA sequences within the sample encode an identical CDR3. The CDR3 here is CASSLGLAGVYEQYF. The DNA for the CDR3 is TGTGCCAGCAGCTTAGGACTAGCGGGAGTCTACGAGCAGTACTTC. This chain uses TRBV11-2 with TRBJ2-7, with 12 nucleotides matching TRBD2. The V gene's germline CDR1 is SGHAT and CDR2 FQNNGV. The CDR3 totals 15 residues. V lost 1 base and J lost 3; bases outside the gene matches: 1.

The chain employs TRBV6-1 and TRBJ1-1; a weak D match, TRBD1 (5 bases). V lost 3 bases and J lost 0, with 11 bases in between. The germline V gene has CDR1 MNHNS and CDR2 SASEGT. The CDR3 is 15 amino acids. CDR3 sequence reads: CASSEGGLMNTEAFF. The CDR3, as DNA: TGTGCCAGCAGTGAGGGGGGACTAATGAACACTGAAGCTTTCTTT.

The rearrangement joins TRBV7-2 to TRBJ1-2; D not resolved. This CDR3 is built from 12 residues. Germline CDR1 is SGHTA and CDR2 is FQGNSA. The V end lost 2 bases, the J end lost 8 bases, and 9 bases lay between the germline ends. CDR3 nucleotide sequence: TGTGCCAGCAGCTTAAATTCTGGGGGCTACACCTTC. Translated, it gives CASSLNSGGYTF.

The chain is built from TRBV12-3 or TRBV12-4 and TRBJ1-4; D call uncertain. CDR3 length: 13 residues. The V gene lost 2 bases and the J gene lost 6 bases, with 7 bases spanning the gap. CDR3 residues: CASSLFPDEKLFF. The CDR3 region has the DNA TGTGCCAGCAGTTTATTTCCCGATGAAAAACTGTTTTTT.

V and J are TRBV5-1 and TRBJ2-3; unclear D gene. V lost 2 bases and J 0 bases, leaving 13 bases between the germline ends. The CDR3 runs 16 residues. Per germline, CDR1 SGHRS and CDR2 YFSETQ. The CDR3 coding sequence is TGCGCCAGCAGCTTCCTGATCGGCCCTAGCACAGATACGCAGTATTTT. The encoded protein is CASSFLIGPSTDTQYF.

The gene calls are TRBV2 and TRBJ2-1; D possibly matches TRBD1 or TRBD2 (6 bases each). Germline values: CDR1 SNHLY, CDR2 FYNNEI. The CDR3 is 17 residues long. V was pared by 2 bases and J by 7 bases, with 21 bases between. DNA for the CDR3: TGTGCCAGCAGTGAATCCTTAATCTGGGGGGCCTTTAATGAGCAGTTCTTC. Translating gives CASSESLIWGAFNEQFF. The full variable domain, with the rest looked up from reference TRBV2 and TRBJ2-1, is EPEVTQTPSHQVTQMGQEVILRCVPISNHLYFYWYRQILGQKVEFLVSFYNNEISEKSEIFDDQFSVERPDGSNFTLKIRSTKLEDSAMYFCASSESLIWGAFNEQFFGPGTRLTVL.

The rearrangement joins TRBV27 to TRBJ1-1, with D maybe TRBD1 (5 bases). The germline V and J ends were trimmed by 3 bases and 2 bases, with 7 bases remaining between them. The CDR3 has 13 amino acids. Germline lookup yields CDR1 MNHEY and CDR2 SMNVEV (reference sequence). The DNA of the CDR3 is TGTGCCAGCAGTTTGACAGCTAACACTGAAGCTTTCTTT. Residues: CASSLTANTEAFF.

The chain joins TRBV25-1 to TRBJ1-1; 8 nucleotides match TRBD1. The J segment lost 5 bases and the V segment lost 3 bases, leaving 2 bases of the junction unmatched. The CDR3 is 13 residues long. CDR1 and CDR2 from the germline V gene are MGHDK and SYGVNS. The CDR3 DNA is TGTGCCAGCAGTGAGAGACAGGGGACTGAAGCTTTCTTT. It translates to CASSERQGTEAFF.

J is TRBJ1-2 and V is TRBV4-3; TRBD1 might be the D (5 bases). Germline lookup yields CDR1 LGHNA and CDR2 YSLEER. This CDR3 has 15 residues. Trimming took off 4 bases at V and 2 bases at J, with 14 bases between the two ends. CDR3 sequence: CASSPTPQENYGYTF. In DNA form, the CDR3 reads TGCGCCAGCAGCCCAACCCCACAGGAAAACTATGGCTACACCTTC.

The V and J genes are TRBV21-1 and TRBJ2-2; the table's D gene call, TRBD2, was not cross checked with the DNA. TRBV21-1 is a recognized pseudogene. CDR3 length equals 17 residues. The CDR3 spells CASSKKREGVPTGELFF. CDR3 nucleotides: TGTGCCAGCAGCAAGAAGCGGGAGGGCGTTCCCACCGGGGAGCTGTTTTTT.

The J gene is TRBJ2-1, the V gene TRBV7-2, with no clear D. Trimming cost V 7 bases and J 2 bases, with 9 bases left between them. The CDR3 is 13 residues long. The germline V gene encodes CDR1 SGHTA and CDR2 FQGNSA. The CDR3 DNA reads TGTGCCAGCACCCTTGGAGCCTACAATGAGCAGTTCTTC. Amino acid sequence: CASTLGAYNEQFF.

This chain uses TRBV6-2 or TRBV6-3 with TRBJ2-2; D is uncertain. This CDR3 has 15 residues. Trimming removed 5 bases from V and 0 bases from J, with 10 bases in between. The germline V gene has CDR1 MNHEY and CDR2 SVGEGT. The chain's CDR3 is CASSTGNSNTGELFF. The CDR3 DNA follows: TGTGCCAGCAGTACTGGAAATTCGAACACCGGGGAGCTGTTTTTT.

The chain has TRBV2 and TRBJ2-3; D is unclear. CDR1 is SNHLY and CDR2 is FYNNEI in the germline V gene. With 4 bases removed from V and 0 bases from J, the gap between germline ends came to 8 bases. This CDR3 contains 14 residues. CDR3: CASSGRVSTDTQYF. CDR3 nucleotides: TGTGCCAGCAGTGGCCGGGTTAGCACAGATACGCAGTATTTT.

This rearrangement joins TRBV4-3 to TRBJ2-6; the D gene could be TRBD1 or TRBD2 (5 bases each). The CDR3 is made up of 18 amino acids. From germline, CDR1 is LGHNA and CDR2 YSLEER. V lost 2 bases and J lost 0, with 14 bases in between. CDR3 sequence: CASSQRRDPLSGANVLTF. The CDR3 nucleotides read TGCGCCAGCAGCCAACGCAGGGACCCTCTCTCTGGGGCCAACGTCCTGACTTTC.

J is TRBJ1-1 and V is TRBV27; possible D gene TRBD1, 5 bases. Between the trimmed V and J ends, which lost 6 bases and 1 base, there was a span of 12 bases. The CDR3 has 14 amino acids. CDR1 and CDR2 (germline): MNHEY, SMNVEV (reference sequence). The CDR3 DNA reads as TGTGCCAGCAGCCTCGGGGGGGGGAACACTGAAGCTTTCTTT. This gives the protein CASSLGGGNTEAFF.

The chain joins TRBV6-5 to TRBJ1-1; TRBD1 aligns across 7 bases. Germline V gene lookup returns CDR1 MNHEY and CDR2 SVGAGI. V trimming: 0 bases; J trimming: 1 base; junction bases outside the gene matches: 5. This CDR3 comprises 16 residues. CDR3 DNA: TGTGCCAGCAGTTACTCGTCGGGGACAGAGAACACTGAAGCTTTCTTT. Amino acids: CASSYSSGTENTEAFF.

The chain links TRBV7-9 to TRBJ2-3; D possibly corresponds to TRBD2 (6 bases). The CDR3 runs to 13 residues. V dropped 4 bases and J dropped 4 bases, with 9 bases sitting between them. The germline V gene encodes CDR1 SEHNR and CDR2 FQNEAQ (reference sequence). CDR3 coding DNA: TGTGCCAGCAGCTCGGGGACTTCAGATACGCAGTATTTT. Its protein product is CASSSGTSDTQYF. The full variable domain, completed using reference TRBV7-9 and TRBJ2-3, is DTGVSQNPRHKITKRGQNVTFRCDPISEHNRLYWYRQTLGQGPEFLTYFQNEAQLEKSRLLSDRFSAERPKGSFSTLEIQRTEQGDSAMYLCASSSGTSDTQYFGPGTRLTVL.

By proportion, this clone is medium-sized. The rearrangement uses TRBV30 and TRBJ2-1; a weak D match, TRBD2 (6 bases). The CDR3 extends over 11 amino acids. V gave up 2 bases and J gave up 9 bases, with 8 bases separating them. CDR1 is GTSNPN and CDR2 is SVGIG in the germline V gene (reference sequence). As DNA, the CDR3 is TGTGCCTGGAGTTGGGAGGCTGAGCAGTTCTTC. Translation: CAWSWEAEQFF.

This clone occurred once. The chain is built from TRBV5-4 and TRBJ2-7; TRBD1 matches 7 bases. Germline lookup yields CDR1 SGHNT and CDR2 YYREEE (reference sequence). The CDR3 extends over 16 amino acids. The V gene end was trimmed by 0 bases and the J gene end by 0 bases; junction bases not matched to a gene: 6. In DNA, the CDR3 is TGTGCCAGCAGCTTGGCCGCAGGGGGTCCCTCCTACGAGCAGTACTTC. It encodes CASSLAAGGPSYEQYF.

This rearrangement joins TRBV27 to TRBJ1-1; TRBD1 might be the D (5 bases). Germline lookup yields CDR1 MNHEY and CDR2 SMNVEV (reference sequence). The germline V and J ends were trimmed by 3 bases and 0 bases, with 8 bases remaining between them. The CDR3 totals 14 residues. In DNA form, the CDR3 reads TGTGCCAGCAGTTTCCAGGGTCTGAACACTGAAGCTTTCTTT. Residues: CASSFQGLNTEAFF.

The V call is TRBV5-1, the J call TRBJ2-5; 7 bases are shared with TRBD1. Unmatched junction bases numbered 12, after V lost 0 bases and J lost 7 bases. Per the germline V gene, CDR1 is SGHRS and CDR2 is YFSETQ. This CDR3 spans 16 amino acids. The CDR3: CASSLGGQEETATQYF. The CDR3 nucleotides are TGCGCCAGCAGCTTGGGAGGACAGGAAGAAACAGCGACCCAGTACTTC.

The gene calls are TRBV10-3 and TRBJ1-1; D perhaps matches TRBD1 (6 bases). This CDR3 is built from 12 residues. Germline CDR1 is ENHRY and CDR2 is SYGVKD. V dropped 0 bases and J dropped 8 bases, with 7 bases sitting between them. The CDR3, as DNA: TGTGCCATCAGTGAGTCGGGACACGAAGCTTTCTTT. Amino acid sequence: CAISESGHEAFF.

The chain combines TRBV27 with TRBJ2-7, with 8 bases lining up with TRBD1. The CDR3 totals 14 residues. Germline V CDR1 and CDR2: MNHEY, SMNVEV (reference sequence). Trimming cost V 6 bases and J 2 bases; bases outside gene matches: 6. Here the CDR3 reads CASRLAGGAYEQYF. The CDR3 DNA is TGTGCCAGCAGACTGGCAGGGGGCGCCTACGAGCAGTACTTC.

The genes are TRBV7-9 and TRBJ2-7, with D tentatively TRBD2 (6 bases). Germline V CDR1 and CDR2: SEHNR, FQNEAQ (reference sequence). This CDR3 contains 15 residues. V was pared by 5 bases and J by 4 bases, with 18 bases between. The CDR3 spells CASSPGGPGGYEQYF. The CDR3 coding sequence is TGTGCCAGCAGCCCCGGAGGCCCCGGGGGATACGAGCAGTACTTC.